These T cell receptor beta chains were read from a single sample in a study of blood T cell repertoires in COVID-19. The table came from immunoSEQ multiplex PCR; TCRdb's copy has only in-frame clones and leaves some out. The data contain about 250,000 clones, about four fifths of them singletons. Sequenced input: PBMCs or T cells enriched from blood (not recorded which). The receptors originated from a woman in her 40s who had been exposed to COVID-19. CDR3s include the opening cysteine and the closing phenylalanine or tryptophan. Fields, in order: V gene, D gene, J gene, clone size, CDR3 protein, CDR3 DNA. A D gene is named only where the DNA matches it firmly. Expanded clones are given a class, and other clones once, few, many or no size at all.

>TRBV19|NA|TRBJ1-4|NA
CASSGQAENEKLFF
TGTGCCAGTAGTGGCCAGGCCGAAAATGAAAAACTGTTTTTT
>TRBV11-2|NA|TRBJ2-1|few
CASSPAGGREYNEQFF
TGTGCCAGCAGCCCAGCCGGGGGGCGGGAATACAATGAGCAGTTCTTC
>TRBV28|NA|TRBJ1-5|NA
CASSFGVTANQPQHF
TGTGCCAGCAGTTTTGGCGTGACAGCGAATCAGCCCCAGCATTTT
>TRBV2|NA|TRBJ2-2|NA
CASRTGTANTGELFF
TGTGCCAGCAGGACAGGGACTGCGAACACCGGGGAGCTGTTTTTT
>TRBV6-5|TRBD1|TRBJ1-1|NA
CASAGTGEAEAFF
TGTGCCAGCGCAGGGACAGGGGAAGCTGAAGCTTTCTTT
>TRBV9|NA|TRBJ2-1|once
CASSVDPWQGTNEQFF
TGTGCCAGCAGCGTAGACCCGTGGCAGGGGACCAATGAGCAGTTCTTC
>TRBV4-1|NA|TRBJ1-2|NA
CASSQEEGRAYGYTF
TGCGCCAGCAGCCAAGAGGAAGGGAGGGCCTATGGCTACACCTTC
>TRBV6-2/TRBV6-3|NA|TRBJ1-2|NA
CASSDTPGYTF
TGTGCCAGCAGTGACACACCTGGCTACACCTTC
>TRBV5-5|NA|TRBJ1-2|NA
CASSLGTGPGYGYTF
TGTGCCAGCAGCTTGGGTACAGGGCCCGGCTATGGCTACACCTTC
>TRBV11-2|NA|TRBJ1-3|many
CASSLDRVYDTIYF
TGTGCCAGCAGCTTAGACAGGGTATATGACACCATATATTTT
>TRBV5-6|TRBD1|TRBJ1-5|NA
CASSLRTGIYQPQHF
TGTGCCAGCAGCTTAAGGACAGGGATATATCAGCCCCAGCATTTT
>TRBV9|NA|TRBJ2-2|NA
CASSVEPGTGELFF
TGTGCCAGCAGCGTAGAGCCGGGGACCGGGGAGCTGTTTTTT
>TRBV6-1|NA|TRBJ1-5|NA
CASSVQADQPQHF
TGTGCCAGCAGCGTACAGGCGGATCAGCCCCAGCATTTT
>TRBV5-1|TRBD1|TRBJ1-5|NA
CASSLQGGDQPQHF
TGCGCCAGCAGCTTACAGGGGGGAGATCAGCCCCAGCATTTT
>TRBV11-2|TRBD1|TRBJ1-1|NA
CASSQGGAEAFF
TGTGCCAGCAGCCAAGGGGGCGCTGAAGCTTTCTTT
>TRBV4-3|NA|TRBJ2-1|NA
CASSQEPTVYNEQFF
TGCGCCAGCAGCCAAGAACCGACAGTTTACAATGAGCAGTTCTTC
>TRBV19|NA|TRBJ2-1|NA
CASSIGSTSSYNEQFF
TGTGCCAGTAGTATTGGTTCCACGAGCTCCTACAATGAGCAGTTCTTC
>TRBV7-9|TRBD1|TRBJ1-1|NA
CASSGTRDRTSTEAFF
TGTGCCAGCAGCGGGACTCGGGACAGGACGAGCACTGAAGCTTTCTTT
>TRBV5-1|NA|TRBJ1-4|NA
CASSKTGPNEKLFF
TGCGCCAGCAGCAAAACAGGTCCTAATGAAAAACTGTTTTTT
>TRBV5-1|TRBD1|TRBJ2-3|NA
CASSLYPGTEKDTQYF
TGCGCCAGCAGCCTTTATCCCGGGACAGAGAAAGATACGCAGTATTTT
>TRBV19|NA|TRBJ1-3|once
CASSINGDRNTIYF
TGTGCCAGTAGTATCAACGGAGATCGAAACACCATATATTTT
>TRBV5-1|NA|TRBJ1-3|once
CASTLGDSLSGNTIYF
TGCGCCAGCACCCTCGGCGACAGTCTCTCTGGAAACACCATATATTTT
>TRBV2|NA|TRBJ1-6|once
CASGGEGSPLHF
TGTGCCAGCGGGGGGGAGGGATCACCCCTCCACTTT
>TRBV7-9|NA|TRBJ1-1|NA
CASSFNRNTEAFF
TGTGCCAGCAGCTTTAACAGGAACACTGAAGCTTTCTTT
>TRBV19|NA|TRBJ1-2|NA
CASSSRGDTSDGYTF
TGTGCCAGTAGTAGCCGAGGGGACACATCCGATGGCTACACCTTC